Included here is one T cell receptor (beta chain) sequence, with context. Its target is unknown. Total RNA extracted from each sample amounted to at least 6 micrograms. The record originates from a study of blood T cells in healthy people across ages. Study outcomes and limitations: Both naive CD4+ cell counts and diversity were greater in long-lived donors than in aged donors.

Trimming cost V 6 bases and J 1 base, with 14 bases left between them. In germline, CDR1 is SQVTM, CDR2 ANQGSEA. The CDR3 loop spans 14 amino acids. A J-beta primer mix and a sample-barcoded 5' primer were used in a second PCR of about 7 to 12 cycles. A 12-random-nucleotide template-switch adaptor tagged each cDNA molecule. MiXCR, run by TCRdb on the 5' RACE reads, gives a single entry per CDR3 protein. The sample has under 850,000 distinct CDR3 sequences; 36% are singletons. This receptor was identified in a man aged 18-30 years in good health. The genes are TRBV29-1 and TRBJ2-3; D is perhaps TRBD1 (6 bases). Sequenced input: blood. The CDR3 sequence: CSVYRAGRTDTQYF. CDR3 DNA: TGCAGCGTATACAGGGCCGGACGCACAGATACGCAGTATTTT.